These 23 T cell receptor beta chains originate from one sample sequenced in a study of cytomegalovirus exposure and HLA in healthy donors. Primers for the PCR totalled 60 Vbeta and 13 Jbeta. Libraries were prepared by immunoSEQ multiplex PCR; TCRdb keeps only in-frame clonotypes and omits some of them. This table has about 120,000 clones, approximately 75% appearing once. Specimen: PBMCs. The source is a woman aged 50 to 60 in good health and CMV-seronegative.

This chain uses TRBV28 with TRBJ1-5; 10 positions agree with TRBD1. V dropped 5 bases and J dropped 0; count of bases not matched to a gene: 7. Per the germline V gene, CDR1 is MDHEN and CDR2 is SYDVKM. The CDR3 spans 17 residues. CDR3 DNA sequence: TGTGCCAGCAGTGATCCGGGACAGGGGTATAGCAATCAGCCCCAGCATTTT. Protein product: CASSDPGQGYSNQPQHF.

The V and J genes are TRBV19 and TRBJ2-5; possible D gene TRBD2, 6 bases. Between the trimmed V and J ends, which lost 6 bases and 5 bases, there was a span of 16 bases. CDR3 length equals 14 residues. Germline V gives CDR1 LNHDA, CDR2 SQIVND (reference sequence). The CDR3 region has the DNA TGTGCCAGTAGAAATACGGGGGATGGTGAGACCCAGTACTTC. Amino acids: CASRNTGDGETQYF.

Remarks on this clone: At one boundary the junction diverges from the germline segment, which might be a read error. The rearrangement joins TRBV28 to TRBJ2-2; possible D gene TRBD1, 6 bases. The CDR3 length is 11 residues. CDR1 and CDR2 from the germline V gene are MDHEN and SYDVKM. CDR3 nucleotides: TGTGCCAGCAAGAACCTTGACAGGCCAATTTTT. Translation gives CASKNLDRPIF.

The rearrangement links TRBV5-4 to TRBJ2-2; 8 bases map to TRBD1. This CDR3 is 14 amino acids long. V lost 0 bases and J lost 6; bases outside the gene matches: 1. Germline CDR1 SGHNT, CDR2 YYREEE (reference sequence). The CDR3 nucleotides read TGTGCCAGCAGCTTGGAACAGGGGGCCGGGGAGCTGTTTTTT. It is translated as CASSLEQGAGELFF.

This clone was seen only a few times. The rearrangement links TRBV2 to TRBJ2-6, with a weak D call TRBD1 (7 bases). CDR3 length equals 14 residues. CDR1 and CDR2 from the germline V gene are SNHLY and FYNNEI. V was shortened by 10 bases and J by 1 base, with 11 bases between the two germline ends. CDR3 residues: CAMTGRSGANVLTF. The CDR3 coding sequence is TGTGCCATGACAGGGAGGTCTGGGGCCAACGTCCTGACTTTC.

The chain has TRBV28 and TRBJ1-1; D remains ambiguous. CDR3 length: 14 amino acids. The ends were cut back, 8 bases at V and 3 bases at J, with 16 bases in the middle. Germline loops: CDR1 MDHEN, CDR2 SYDVKM. The CDR3 loop is CASASTRGYTEAFF. The CDR3 DNA follows: TGTGCCAGCGCATCCACGCGGGGTTACACTGAAGCTTTCTTT.

The chain joins TRBV19 to TRBJ2-2; 13 bases align to TRBD2. Germline loops: CDR1 LNHDA, CDR2 SQIVND (reference sequence). CDR3 length: 17 amino acids. Unmatched junction bases numbered 2, after V lost 4 bases and J lost 0 bases. The CDR3: CASSRGLAGTNTGELFF. CDR3 coding DNA: TGTGCCAGTAGTAGGGGACTAGCGGGAACGAACACCGGGGAGCTGTTTTTT.

V is TRBV30 and J is TRBJ2-3; unclear D gene. Germline loops: CDR1 GTSNPN, CDR2 SVGIG (reference sequence). This CDR3 region has 15 residues. Trimming shortened V by 3 bases and J by 0 bases, and 13 bases separated the two germline ends. CDR3 nucleotides: TGTGCCTGGAGACGAGTAGCACCTAGCACAGATACGCAGTATTTT. Its translation: CAWRRVAPSTDTQYF.

There are a few counts of this clone. The V gene is TRBV7-9, the J gene TRBJ2-1; 13 nucleotides agree with TRBD2. The trim removed 1 base at V and 10 bases at J, leaving 4 bases unmatched. There are 15 residues in the CDR3. Germline CDR1 and CDR2: SEHNR and FQNEAQ (reference sequence). The CDR3 sequence: CASSLEGTSGTEQFF. The CDR3 nucleotides are TGTGCCAGCAGCTTAGAAGGGACTAGCGGGACCGAGCAGTTCTTC.

V gene TRBV5-1 combines with J gene TRBJ2-4; tentatively, D is TRBD1 (6 bases). Trimming removed 4 bases from V and 8 bases from J, with 22 bases in between. Germline CDR1 SGHRS, CDR2 YFSETQ. CDR3 length: 16 residues. CDR3 nucleotides: TGCGCCAGCAGCATATCAGGGGTGAACGAGGGGGACATTCAGTACTTC. This gives the protein CASSISGVNEGDIQYF.

The chain combines TRBV5-1 with TRBJ2-7, with D tentatively TRBD1 (6 bases). The germline CDR1 and CDR2 sequences are SGHRS and YFSETQ. The ends were cut back, 4 bases at V and 0 bases at J, with 17 bases in the middle. This CDR3 comprises 16 residues. CDR3 in DNA: TGCGCCAGCAGCGGAACCGGGACAATCAACTCCTACGAGCAGTACTTC. This gives the protein CASSGTGTINSYEQYF.

The rearrangement links TRBV28 to TRBJ1-2; a possible D gene is TRBD1 (6 bases). Germline assignment: CDR1 MDHEN and CDR2 SYDVKM. Trimming pared 2 bases from V and 6 bases from J, leaving 13 bases between. CDR3 length: 14 amino acids. The CDR3, as DNA: TGTGCCAGCAGTTTAGAGGACAGAAGGAATGGCTACACCTTC. It codes for CASSLEDRRNGYTF.

This clone turned up a few times. The rearrangement joins TRBV30 to TRBJ1-6; D gene unclear. Germline V gene data show CDR1 as GTSNPN and CDR2 as SVGIG (reference sequence). The V and J ends lost 2 bases and 5 bases respectively, with 7 bases between them. This CDR3 is built from 13 residues. In nucleotides, the CDR3 is TGTGCCTGGAGTCGTCGGGATAATTCACCCCTCCACTTT. This translates into CAWSRRDNSPLHF.

The chain combines TRBV18 with TRBJ2-7; D unresolved. V shed 3 bases and J shed 0 bases, with 9 bases lying between them. The CDR3 runs to 14 residues. Germline V gives CDR1 KGHSH, CDR2 LQKENI. This chain's CDR3 is CASSPGWSSYEQYF. The CDR3 DNA follows: TGTGCCAGCTCACCCGGGTGGAGCTCCTACGAGCAGTACTTC.

This clone was counted only a few times. The chain combines TRBV28 with TRBJ2-7, with 8 bases that match TRBD1. The CDR3 is 13 residues long. V dropped 4 bases and J dropped 3; count of bases not matched to a gene: 2. In germline, CDR1 is MDHEN, CDR2 SYDVKM. The CDR3 loop reads CASSSTGDYEQYF. The CDR3 bases are TGTGCCAGCAGTTCGACAGGGGACTACGAGCAGTACTTC.

V and J are TRBV5-6 and TRBJ2-7, with D tentatively TRBD1 (5 bases). The CDR3 is made up of 12 amino acids. Per germline, CDR1 SGHDT and CDR2 YYEEEE. Trimming removed 2 bases at V and 3 bases at J, with 6 bases between. As DNA, the CDR3 is TGTGCCAGCAGCTTCAGGGTCTACGAGCAGTACTTC. This gives the protein CASSFRVYEQYF.

The chain links TRBV9 to TRBJ1-1; no firm D call. CDR3 length: 13 residues. Per germline, CDR1 SGDLS and CDR2 YYNGEE. V was cut by 0 bases and J by 4 bases, with 7 bases left in between. The CDR3 region is CASSVAIATEAFF. The DNA of the CDR3 is TGTGCCAGCAGCGTAGCGATAGCCACTGAAGCTTTCTTT.

The chain has TRBV9 and TRBJ2-1; 10 bases are a match to TRBD2. Germline V gene data show CDR1 as SGDLS and CDR2 as YYNGEE. V shed 4 bases and J 4 bases; nucleotides not matched to a gene: 2. CDR3 length: 14 residues. The chain's CDR3 is CASSSTSGYNEQFF. In DNA form, the CDR3 reads TGTGCCAGCAGCTCGACTAGCGGGTACAATGAGCAGTTCTTC.

This clone has only a few counts. The rearrangement joins TRBV25-1 to TRBJ2-5, with 12 bases fitting TRBD2. This CDR3 has 15 residues. CDR1 MGHDK and CDR2 SYGVNS come from the germline V gene. The V gene end was trimmed by 2 bases and the J gene end by 4 bases; junction bases not matched to a gene: 2. This chain's CDR3 is CASSELAGGGETQYF. In DNA form, the CDR3 reads TGTGCCAGCAGTGAACTAGCGGGAGGGGGAGAGACCCAGTACTTC.

Note on this clone: At one end the junction does not follow the germline gene, possibly because of a read error. Other DNA variants within this sample encode the same CDR3. The chain joins TRBV9 to TRBJ1-5, with 8 bases aligning to TRBD1. Looked up from germline, CDR1 is SGDLS and CDR2 is YYNGEE. This CDR3 contains 15 residues. DNA for the CDR3: TGTGCCAGCAGCGCAGGGGGCTCGGGCAACCAGCCCCAGCATTTT. This translates into CASSAGGSGNQPQHF.

This clone came up a few times. The CDR3 nucleotides read TGCAGTGCTAGACAGGGTTTTGGCTACACCTTC. It is translated as CSARQGFGYTF. The J gene is TRBJ1-2, the V gene TRBV20-1; weak D call: TRBD1 (5 bases). In germline, CDR1 is DFQATT, CDR2 SNEGSKA (reference sequence). V was pared by 2 bases and J by 7 bases, with 8 bases between. CDR3 length: 11 amino acids.

The rearrangement joins TRBV7-9 to TRBJ2-1; 8 positions agree with TRBD2. This CDR3 is built from 17 residues. The germline CDR1 and CDR2 sequences are SEHNR and FQNEAQ (reference sequence). Unmatched junction bases numbered 6, after V lost 0 bases and J lost 2 bases. The DNA of the CDR3 is TGTGCCAGCAGCTTAGCGCGGGGGGCGTCCCCCTACAATGAGCAGTTCTTC. Its protein is CASSLARGASPYNEQFF.

The chain joins TRBV5-8 to TRBJ1-2, with D perhaps matching TRBD1 (6 bases). Deletions cut 4 bases from V and 8 bases from J, with 12 bases between. Looked up from germline, CDR1 is SGHTS and CDR2 is YDEGEE. This CDR3 comprises 12 residues. The CDR3 reads CASSPTGFGYTF. The CDR3 bases are TGTGCCAGCAGCCCGACAGGTTTCGGCTACACCTTC.